What follows are 7 T cell receptor beta chains derived from one specimen sequenced in a study of blood T cell repertoires in COVID-19. Method: immunoSEQ multiplex PCR; TCRdb's copy keeps in-frame clones and lacks some. The sample yields more than 200,000 clones, 88% seen once. Sequencing was performed on PBMCs or T cells enriched from blood (not recorded which). The source is a woman aged 25-40 years who had been exposed to COVID-19.

The rearrangement uses TRBV7-2 and TRBJ2-5; 7 positions agree with TRBD2. The CDR3 has 15 residues. CDR1 SGHTA and CDR2 FQGNSA come from the germline V gene. V trimming: 2 bases; J trimming: 5 bases; junction bases outside the gene matches: 8. The DNA for the CDR3 is TGTGCCAGCAGCTTATATGGGGGAGGGCCGGAGACCCAGTACTTC. It yields the protein CASSLYGGGPETQYF. Filled out from reference TRBV7-2 and TRBJ2-5, the complete variable domain reads GAGVSQSPSNKVTEKGKDVELRCDPISGHTALYWYRQSLGQGLEFLIYFQGNSAPDKSGLPSDRFSAERTGGSVSTLTIQRTQQEDSAVYLCASSLYGGGPETQYFGPGTRLLVL.

The gene calls are TRBV30 and TRBJ2-7; 13 bases are a match to TRBD2. The germline CDR1 and CDR2 sequences are GTSNPN and SVGIG (reference sequence). The CDR3 contains 17 residues. V trimming: 1 base; J trimming: 5 bases; junction bases outside the gene matches: 11. The CDR3 nucleotides are TGTGCCTGGAGTGGGCCGGGACTAGCGGGACCGTATAACGAGCAGTACTTC. It specifies CAWSGPGLAGPYNEQYF.

The gene calls are TRBV28 and TRBJ1-5, with 8 bases identical to TRBD1. J lost 7 bases, V lost 4 bases, and 12 bases had no gene match. The CDR3 runs to 16 residues. Per the germline V gene, CDR1 is MDHEN and CDR2 is SYDVKM. The CDR3 reads CASSSPGQGIRQPQHF. DNA for the CDR3: TGTGCCAGCAGTTCCCCTGGACAGGGCATCCGACAGCCCCAGCATTTT.

The rearrangement uses TRBV6-1 and TRBJ1-3; D not resolved. Trimming left V 1 base short and J 0 bases short, with 4 bases between. The CDR3 spans 14 residues. The germline V gene encodes CDR1 MNHNS and CDR2 SASEGT. Written as DNA, the CDR3 is TGTGCCAGCAGTGAAGGAGGCTCTGGAAACACCATATATTTT. Protein: CASSEGGSGNTIYF.

A remark on this clone: Other nucleotide sequences in the sample specify the same CDR3. The chain is built from TRBV27 and TRBJ2-1; 9 positions match TRBD1. The CDR3 totals 15 residues. Germline V gives CDR1 MNHEY, CDR2 SMNVEV (reference sequence). The junction had 4 bases not matched to a gene; V was cut back by 5 bases and J by 2 bases. The CDR3 here is CASSPRQGAYNEQFF. Here the CDR3 DNA reads TGTGCCAGCAGTCCTCGACAGGGGGCCTACAATGAGCAGTTCTTC.

This clone was recorded once. The gene calls are TRBV18 and TRBJ1-1; possibly TRBD1 for D (5 bases). CDR1 and CDR2 from the germline V gene are KGHSH and LQKENI. The CDR3 has 14 amino acids. Trimming removed 0 bases from V and 5 bases from J, with 10 bases in between. Here the CDR3 DNA reads TGTGCCAGCTCACCACCGTATGGGGGGACTGAAGCTTTCTTT. Amino acid sequence: CASSPPYGGTEAFF.

The chain links TRBV19 to TRBJ1-5; D call uncertain. Germline CDR1 and CDR2: LNHDA and SQIVND (reference sequence). V shed 7 bases and J shed 5 bases, with 15 bases lying between them. The CDR3 has 14 amino acids. Here the CDR3 DNA reads TGTGCCAGTAATCCGAGGGTCGGGGATCAGCCCCAGCATTTT. This codes for CASNPRVGDQPQHF.